This T cell receptor (beta chain) was captured by sequencing in a study of shared clonotypes between healthy human individuals (dated by TCRdb to the early 2020s). About the study as a whole: Three men and two women, aged 18 to 49 years, made up the cohort. Per donor, three plates each were used for CD4 naive and CD4 memory, two for CD8 naive, and one for CD8 memory. Blood TCR repertoires of about five healthy adults were deeply sequenced to estimate repertoire size and the extent of clonotype sharing between individuals. Different laboratories and diverse techniques were used to prepare libraries and sequence TCR repertoires, to increase sequencing depth and limit assay-specific biases. Per donor, leukapheresis produced somewhere between about 0.94 and 9 billion PBMCs. Study-wide findings and limitations: Pairwise subsampling indicated that sequencing depth was expected to affect the degree of clonotype sharing among donors. Naive subsets generally had larger estimated clonotype richness than memory subsets. Sampling was restricted to blood, and TCR repertoires in tissues likely differ from the TCR repertoires found in blood. Compared with non-shared clonotypes, clonotypes shared by all four sorted-subset donors had higher generation probabilities. Approximately 5% of naive CD4, 3.5% of naive CD8, approximately 2% of memory CD4, and about 0.4% of memory CD8 clonotypes were shared across several donors. Because the study included only a small number of donors, the genetic and exposure-history diversity represented was limited. Rarefaction of sorted-subset datasets indicated incomplete sequencing despite the large sequencing depth.

The donors were healthy, HIV-negative adults with no recently reported acute infections or vaccinations. All donors were Caucasian adults living in Nashville, Tennessee, USA. CD4+ T cells were enriched through magnetic negative selection, after which naive cells were positively selected on CD45RA and the remaining negative fraction served as the memory subset. After blood collection by leukapheresis, PBMCs were isolated using Ficoll-Histopaque density gradient centrifugation and then cryopreserved in the vapor phase of liquid nitrogen. Analytical flow cytometry was used to check the purity and quantity of each magnetically sorted T cell population. From each sorted fraction, genomic DNA was isolated and quantified by UV absorbance on a Nanodrop 2000c. As regards this clone: No cognate antigen has been identified for it. Base quality data are lacking; no much larger clone is found one base away.

Sequences KGHSH (CDR1) and LQKENI (CDR2) are obtained from the germline V gene. The germline V end is reduced by 4 bases and the J end by 12 bases; junction bases left unmatched: 9. Counted from cysteine to phenylalanine, this CDR3 has 15 amino acids. The DNA shown is the 45-base CDR3, in frame from base 1. Using the deep immunoSEQ assay, multiplex PCR amplified TCR CDR3 regions from genomic DNA. Extracted genomic DNA from each cell subset was spread evenly across all wells of several immunoSEQ 96-well plates, with each plate serving as a replicate. For sorted subsets, around 200 ng genomic DNA, equal to about 30,000 T cell genomes, was loaded into each replicate PCR. The purified libraries were quantified using a Qubit 3.0 fluorometer, sized with a Bioanalyzer 2100, and then quantified again using the KAPA Library Quantification kit. Every immunoSEQ 96-well plate was sequenced on a dedicated single-read 150-cycle Illumina NextSeq 550 flow cell. Concerning the study's data processing: Because the immunoSEQ output held only junctional sequences and lacked quality scores, the filtering could not match the filtering applied to full-length reads. To assign V/J genes and CDR3, sequences were annotated against IMGT germline references using PyIR, a Python wrapper for IgBLAST v1.9. Any read was removed if the V/J assignment was weak (E-value above 1e-6), the CDR3 was missing, or the read contained stop codons, out-of-frame junctions, or ambiguous translated residues. A V3J clonotype was defined by an identical inferred V gene, J gene, and CDR3 amino acid sequence. Percentage overlap between repertoires was calculated by dividing the number of shared unique clonotypes by the size of the smaller repertoire. RTK rarefaction, the Chao1 estimator, and Recon v2.1 estimates of unobserved clonotypes were used to assess repertoire richness. For all TCRbeta clonotypes obtained by the gDNA method from a few donors, generation probabilities were computed with OLGA. TCRdb obtained this table from immuneACCESS and retained in-frame rearrangements with V and J assigned. These tables miss some clones; where compared with another copy, unresolved V genes account for less than half of the shortfall, and the remainder is unexplained. That table gives V, J and clone size, and the DNA gave D and trimming. Counted in this sample were hundreds of thousands of clones; about 73% of them appeared once. The biggest ten clones account for 10% of the sample.

Here the chain combines TRBV18 and TRBJ1-4, with TRBD1 matching 12 junction bases. The sequenced material came from memory CD4+ T cells sorted from blood. The cell subset or site label, as the study defines it: CD45RA-negative fraction. This receptor was identified in a man under 40 in good health. The bases read TGTGCCAGCTCACAGTCCGGGACAGGGGGCGCGGAACTGTTTTTT. Translated, this gives CASSQSGTGGAELFF.